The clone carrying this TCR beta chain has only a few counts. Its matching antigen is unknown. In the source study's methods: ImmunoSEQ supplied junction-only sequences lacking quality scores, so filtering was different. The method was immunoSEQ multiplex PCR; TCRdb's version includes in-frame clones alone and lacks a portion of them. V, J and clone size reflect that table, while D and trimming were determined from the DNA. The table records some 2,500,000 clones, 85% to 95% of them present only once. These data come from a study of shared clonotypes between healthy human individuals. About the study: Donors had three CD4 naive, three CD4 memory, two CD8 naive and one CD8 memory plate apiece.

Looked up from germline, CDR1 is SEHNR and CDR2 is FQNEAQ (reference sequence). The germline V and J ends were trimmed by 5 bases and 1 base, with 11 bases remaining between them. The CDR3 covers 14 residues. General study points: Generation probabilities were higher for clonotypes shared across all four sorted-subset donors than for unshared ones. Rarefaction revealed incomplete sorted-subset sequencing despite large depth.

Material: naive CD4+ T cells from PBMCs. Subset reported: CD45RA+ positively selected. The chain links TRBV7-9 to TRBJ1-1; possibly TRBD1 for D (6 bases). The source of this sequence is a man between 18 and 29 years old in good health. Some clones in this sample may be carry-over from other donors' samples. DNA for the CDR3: TGTGCCAGCAGCAAGGACAGTGCGAACACTGAAGCTTTCTTT. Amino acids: CASSKDSANTEAFF.